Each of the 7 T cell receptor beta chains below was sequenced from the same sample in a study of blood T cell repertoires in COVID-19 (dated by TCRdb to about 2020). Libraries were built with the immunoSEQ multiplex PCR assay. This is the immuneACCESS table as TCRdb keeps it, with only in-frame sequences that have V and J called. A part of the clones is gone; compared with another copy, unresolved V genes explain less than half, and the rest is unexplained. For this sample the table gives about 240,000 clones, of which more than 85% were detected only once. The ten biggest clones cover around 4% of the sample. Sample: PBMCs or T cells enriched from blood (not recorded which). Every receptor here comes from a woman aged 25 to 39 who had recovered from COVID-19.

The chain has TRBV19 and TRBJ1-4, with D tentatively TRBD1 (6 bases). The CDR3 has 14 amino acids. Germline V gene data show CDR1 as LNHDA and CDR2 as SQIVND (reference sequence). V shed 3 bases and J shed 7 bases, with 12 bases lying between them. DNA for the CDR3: TGTGCCAGTAGTATTCGGCGAGGGGGTGAAAAACTGTTTTTT. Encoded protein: CASSIRRGGEKLFF.

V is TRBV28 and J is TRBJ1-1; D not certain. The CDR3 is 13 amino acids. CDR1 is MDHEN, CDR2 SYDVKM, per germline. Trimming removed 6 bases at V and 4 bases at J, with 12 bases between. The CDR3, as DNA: TGTGCCAGCAGACTTGGTTGGAGCACTGAAGCTTTCTTT. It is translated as CASRLGWSTEAFF. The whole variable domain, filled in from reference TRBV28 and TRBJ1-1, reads DVKVTQSSRYLVKRTGEKVFLECVQDMDHENMFWYRQDPGLGLRLIYFSYDVKMKEKGDIPEGYSVSREKKERFSLILESASTNQTSMYLCASRLGWSTEAFFGQGTRLTVV.

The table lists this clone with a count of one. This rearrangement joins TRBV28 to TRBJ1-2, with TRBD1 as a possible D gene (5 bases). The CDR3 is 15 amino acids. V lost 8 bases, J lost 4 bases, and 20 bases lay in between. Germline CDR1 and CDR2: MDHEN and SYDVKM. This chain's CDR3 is CASSSSWGVGYGYTF. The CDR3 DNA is TGTGCCAGCTCCTCTTCTTGGGGGGTGGGCTATGGCTACACCTTC.

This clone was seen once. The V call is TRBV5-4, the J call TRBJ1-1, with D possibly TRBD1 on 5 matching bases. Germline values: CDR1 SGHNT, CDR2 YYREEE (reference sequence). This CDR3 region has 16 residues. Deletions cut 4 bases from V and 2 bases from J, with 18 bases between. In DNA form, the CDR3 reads TGTGCCAGCAGCCCACGCGGGGGGGTAGGAAACACTGAAGCTTTCTTT. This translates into CASSPRGGVGNTEAFF.

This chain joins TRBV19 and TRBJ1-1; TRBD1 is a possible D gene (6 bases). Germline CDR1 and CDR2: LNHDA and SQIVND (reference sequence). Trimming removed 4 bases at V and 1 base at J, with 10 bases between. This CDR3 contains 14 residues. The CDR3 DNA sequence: TGTGCCAGTAGTAAGGGGACAAGGAACACTGAAGCTTTCTTT. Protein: CASSKGTRNTEAFF.

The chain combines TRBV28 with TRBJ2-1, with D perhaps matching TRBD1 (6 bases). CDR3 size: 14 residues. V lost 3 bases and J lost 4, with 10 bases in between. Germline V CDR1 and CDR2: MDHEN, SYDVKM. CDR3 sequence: CASSFGQRYNEQFF. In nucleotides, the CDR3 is TGTGCCAGCAGTTTCGGACAGCGGTACAATGAGCAGTTCTTC.

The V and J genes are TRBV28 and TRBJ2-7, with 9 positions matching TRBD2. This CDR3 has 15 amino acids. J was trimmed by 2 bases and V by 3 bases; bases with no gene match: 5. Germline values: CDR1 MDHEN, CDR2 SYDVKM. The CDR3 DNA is TGTGCCAGCAGTTTTTTAGCGGGGGAACCCTACGAGCAGTACTTC. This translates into CASSFLAGEPYEQYF. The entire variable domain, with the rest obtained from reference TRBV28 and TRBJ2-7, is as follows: DVKVTQSSRYLVKRTGEKVFLECVQDMDHENMFWYRQDPGLGLRLIYFSYDVKMKEKGDIPEGYSVSREKKERFSLILESASTNQTSMYLCASSFLAGEPYEQYFGPGTRLTVT.